This T cell receptor (beta chain) was observed in a study of molecular identifiers for immune sequencing clone quantification. Points from the study as a whole: Reports indicate spiked Jurkat TCR RNA from one cell could be found among one million naive cells. Clones that had above 20 RNA copies took up over 99% of effector molecules but under 1% in naive cells.

To note about this clonotype: The antigen remains undetermined.

It was with previously described methods and listed TCR primers that bulk TCR libraries were made. TCRdb reanalysed the PCR reads using MiXCR and keeps one entry per CDR3 protein. The sample holds nearly 55,000 distinct CDR3 sequences, approximately 34% seen once. Sorting isolated naive CD8 T cells as CD8+CD4-CCR7+CD45RA+ events. The germline V gene has CDR1 LNHDA and CDR2 SQIVND (reference sequence). Trimming removed 11 bases from V and 1 base from J; junction bases left unmatched: 14. The CDR3 extends over 15 amino acids. V is TRBV19 and J is TRBJ2-7; 7 bases line up with TRBD1. Input material: naive CD8+ T cells from blood, with Jurkat cell RNA spiked in. Subset here: FACS-sorted CD8+CD4-CCR7+CD45RA+ naive T cells. The clonotype originates from a human donor in good health. Some libraries in this study had Jurkat cell RNA spiked in. CDR3 sequence reads: CASQPARGQSYEQYF. The CDR3 DNA reads TGTGCCTCCCAACCTGCCCGGGGACAGTCCTACGAGCAGTACTTC.